These 15 T cell receptor beta chains share one sample of origin, sequenced in a study of yellow fever vaccine responses in identical twins. TCRdb ran MiXCR on the RT-PCR reads and lists one entry per CDR3 protein. This table has roughly 950 distinct CDR3 sequences, 80% to 90% appearing once. The source material was T cells from blood (PBMCs), unsorted or a sorted subset (not recorded which), sampled before or after yellow fever vaccination (not recorded which). These receptors all come from a woman in her late teens or twenties who received the yellow fever vaccine.

The V gene is TRBV10-3, the J gene TRBJ1-2; unclear D gene. Between the trimmed V and J ends, which lost 0 bases and 0 bases, there was a span of 8 bases. The germline CDR1 and CDR2 sequences are ENHRY and SYGVKD. The CDR3 covers 15 residues. CDR3 bases: TGTGCCATCAGTGAGTCGCGAGGCTCTAACTATGGCTACACCTTC. It encodes CAISESRGSNYGYTF.

The gene calls are TRBV4-2 and TRBJ2-2; unclear D gene. Looked up from germline, CDR1 is LGHNA and CDR2 is YNFKEQ. Deletions cut 5 bases from V and 5 bases from J, with 6 bases between. The CDR3 contains 12 residues. CDR3 sequence reads: CASSDITGELFF. The CDR3 nucleotides read TGTGCCAGCAGCGACATTACCGGGGAGCTGTTTTTT.

The rearrangement uses TRBV7-2 and TRBJ2-7; 8 bases match TRBD1. The CDR3 is made up of 14 amino acids. Germline V gene data show CDR1 as SGHTA and CDR2 as FQGNSA. The V segment lost 1 base and the J segment 6 bases; nucleotides outside the gene matches: 5. CDR3 sequence reads: CASSLGPDRGEQYF. CDR3 bases: TGTGCCAGCAGCTTAGGCCCCGACAGGGGCGAGCAGTACTTC. Full variable domain (missing parts from reference TRBV7-2 and TRBJ2-7): GAGVSQSPSNKVTEKGKDVELRCDPISGHTALYWYRQSLGQGLEFLIYFQGNSAPDKSGLPSDRFSAERTGGSVSTLTIQRTQQEDSAVYLCASSLGPDRGEQYFGPGTRLTVT.

This clonotype was counted a single time. V and J are TRBV5-1 and TRBJ2-7, with unresolved D. CDR3 length equals 13 residues. V shed 9 bases and J shed 4 bases, with 17 bases lying between them. Germline loops: CDR1 SGHRS, CDR2 YFSETQ. In DNA form, the CDR3 reads TGCGCCACCTCGGGTGCGGAGCTATACGAGCAGTACTTC. It is translated as CATSGAELYEQYF.

The chain employs TRBV10-3 and TRBJ1-1; D gene uncertain. V lost 0 bases to trimming and J lost 5 bases, with 10 bases between them. Germline V lookup: CDR1 ENHRY, CDR2 SYGVKD. This CDR3 has 14 residues. DNA for the CDR3: TGTGCCATCAGTGAGTCGAGTCTTACAACTGAAGCTTTCTTT. The encoded protein is CAISESSLTTEAFF.

There are a few counts of this clonotype. This sequence joins TRBV10-3 and TRBJ1-5, with unresolved D. This CDR3 is 13 amino acids long. V was pared by 1 base and J by 7 bases, with 8 bases between. Germline CDR1 ENHRY, CDR2 SYGVKD. CDR3 sequence (DNA): TGTGCCATCAGTGAGTGGGGATCCCAGCCCCAGCATTTT. It encodes CAISEWGSQPQHF.

The DNA for the CDR3 is TGTGCCATCAGTGAGCCGGGACAGAAACCCCATTCACCCCTCCACTTT. It yields the protein CAISEPGQKPHSPLHF. The chain joins TRBV10-3 to TRBJ1-6, with 7 nucleotides matching TRBD1. Looked up from germline, CDR1 is ENHRY and CDR2 is SYGVKD. J was trimmed by 8 bases and V by 2 bases; bases with no gene match: 9. CDR3 length: 16 residues.

This rearrangement joins TRBV7-1 to TRBJ2-7, with D maybe TRBD1 (5 bases). TRBV7-1 is filed as an ORF, its function uncertain. The germline V and J ends were trimmed by 4 bases and 5 bases, with 24 bases remaining between them. The CDR3 spans 17 residues. DNA of the CDR3: TGTGCCAGCAGCTTTTCCGGCAGGGTAGGACAAGCTAACGAGCAGTACGTC. It codes for CASSFSGRVGQANEQYV.

The rearrangement links TRBV6-4 to TRBJ1-1; D is unresolved. V lost 0 bases to trimming and J lost 3 bases, with 5 bases between them. Per the germline V gene, CDR1 is MRHNA and CDR2 is SNTAGT. The CDR3 extends over 13 amino acids. The CDR3 sequence is CASSDSMHTEAFF. CDR3 sequence (DNA): TGTGCCAGCAGTGACTCGATGCACACTGAAGCTTTCTTT.

The chain employs TRBV10-3 and TRBJ2-3, with D unclear. The germline V and J ends were trimmed by 0 bases and 1 base, with 8 bases remaining between them. The CDR3 extends over 15 amino acids. The germline V gene encodes CDR1 ENHRY and CDR2 SYGVKD. The CDR3 loop is CAISESTVRTDTQYF. The CDR3, as DNA: TGTGCCATCAGTGAGTCCACCGTTCGCACAGATACGCAGTATTTT.

This chain connects TRBV10-3 to TRBJ2-7; tentatively, D is TRBD2 (5 bases). The CDR3 runs 17 residues. Germline V gives CDR1 ENHRY, CDR2 SYGVKD. V lost 0 bases to trimming and J lost 7 bases, with 22 bases between them. CDR3 residues: CAISESIFRGPRMEQYF. CDR3 coding DNA: TGTGCCATCAGTGAGTCGATCTTTCGAGGGCCGAGGATGGAGCAGTACTTC.

The gene calls are TRBV11-1 and TRBJ2-3, with 8 nucleotides matching TRBD1. V lost 7 bases to trimming and J lost 6 bases; unmatched junction nucleotides: 6. Germline V gives CDR1 SGHAT, CDR2 FQDESV (reference sequence). There are 13 residues in the CDR3. The CDR3 DNA reads as TGTGCCAGCAAAGCAGGGGGCCGGGATACGCAGTATTTT. Residues: CASKAGGRDTQYF.

The V gene is TRBV7-1, the J gene TRBJ1-1; 9 bases are shared with TRBD1. TRBV7-1 is designated an ORF whose function remains uncertain. CDR3 size: 15 residues. V shed 3 bases, J shed 2 bases, and the junction held 4 bases outside the gene matches. The CDR3 here is CASSSTGGVNTEAFF. CDR3 sequence (DNA): TGTGCCAGCAGCTCTACAGGGGGCGTAAACACTGAAGCTTTCTTT.

The chain uses TRBV10-3 and TRBJ2-7, with D uncertain. The CDR3 totals 13 residues. V lost 4 bases, J lost 3 bases, and 10 bases lay in between. Germline V CDR1 and CDR2: ENHRY, SYGVKD. The CDR3 spells CAISADPSYEQYF. CDR3 nucleotide sequence: TGTGCCATCAGTGCGGATCCTAGCTACGAGCAGTACTTC.

The rearrangement joins TRBV6-5 to TRBJ2-1; tentatively, D is TRBD2 (6 bases). V was clipped by 0 bases and J by 0 bases, with 9 bases between them. Looked up from germline, CDR1 is MNHEY and CDR2 is SVGAGI. The CDR3 is 16 residues long. This CDR3 reads CASSYSGGTSYNEQFF. Here the CDR3 DNA reads TGTGCCAGCAGTTACTCCGGCGGGACCTCCTACAATGAGCAGTTCTTC.